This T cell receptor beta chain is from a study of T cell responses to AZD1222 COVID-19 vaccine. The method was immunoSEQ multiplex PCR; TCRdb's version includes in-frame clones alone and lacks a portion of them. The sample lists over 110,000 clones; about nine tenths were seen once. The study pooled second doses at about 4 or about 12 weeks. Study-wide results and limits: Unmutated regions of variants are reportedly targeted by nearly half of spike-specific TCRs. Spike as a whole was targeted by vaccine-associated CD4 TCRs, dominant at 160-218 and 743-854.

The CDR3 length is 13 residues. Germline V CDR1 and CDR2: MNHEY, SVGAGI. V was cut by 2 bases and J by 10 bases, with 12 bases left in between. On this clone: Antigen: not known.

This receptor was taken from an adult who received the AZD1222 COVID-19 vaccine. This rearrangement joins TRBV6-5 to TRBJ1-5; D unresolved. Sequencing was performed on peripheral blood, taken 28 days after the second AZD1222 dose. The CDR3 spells CASSYGQAAPQHF. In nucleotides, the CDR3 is TGTGCCAGCAGTTACGGCCAGGCCGCACCCCAGCATTTT.